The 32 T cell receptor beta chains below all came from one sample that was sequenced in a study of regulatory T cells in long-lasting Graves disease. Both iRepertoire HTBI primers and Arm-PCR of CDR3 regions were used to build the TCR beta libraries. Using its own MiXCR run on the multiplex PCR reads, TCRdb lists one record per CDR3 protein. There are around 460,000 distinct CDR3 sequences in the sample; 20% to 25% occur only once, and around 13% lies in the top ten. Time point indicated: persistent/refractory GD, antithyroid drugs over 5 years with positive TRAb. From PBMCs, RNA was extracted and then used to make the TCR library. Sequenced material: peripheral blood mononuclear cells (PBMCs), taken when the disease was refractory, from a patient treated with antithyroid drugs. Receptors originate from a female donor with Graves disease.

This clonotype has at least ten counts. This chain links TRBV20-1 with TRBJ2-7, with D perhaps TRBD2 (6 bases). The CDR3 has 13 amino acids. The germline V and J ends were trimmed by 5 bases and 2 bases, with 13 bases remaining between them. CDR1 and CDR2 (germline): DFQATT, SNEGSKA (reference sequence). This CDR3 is CSAAGGVTYEQYF. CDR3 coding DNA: TGCAGTGCTGCCGGCGGGGTAACCTACGAGCAGTACTTC.

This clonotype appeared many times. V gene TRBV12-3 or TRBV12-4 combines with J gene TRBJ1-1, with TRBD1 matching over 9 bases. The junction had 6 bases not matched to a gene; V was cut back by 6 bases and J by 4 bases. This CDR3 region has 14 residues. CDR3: CASSPRQGGTEAFF. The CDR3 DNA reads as TGTGCCAGCAGCCCCCGACAGGGGGGCACTGAAGCTTTCTTT.

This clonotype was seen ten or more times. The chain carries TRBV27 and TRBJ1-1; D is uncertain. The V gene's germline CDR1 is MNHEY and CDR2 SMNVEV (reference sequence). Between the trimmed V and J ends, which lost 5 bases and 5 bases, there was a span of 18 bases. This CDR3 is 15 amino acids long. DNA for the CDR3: TGTGCCAGCAGTCCCCCTTCTTTGGGGAGGACTGAAGCTTTCTTT. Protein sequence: CASSPPSLGRTEAFF.

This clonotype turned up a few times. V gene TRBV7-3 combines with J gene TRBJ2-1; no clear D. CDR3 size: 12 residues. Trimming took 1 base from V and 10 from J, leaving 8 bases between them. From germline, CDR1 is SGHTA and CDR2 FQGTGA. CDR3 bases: TGTGCCAGCAGCTTAAGGGGTCAGGAGCAGTTCTTC. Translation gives CASSLRGQEQFF.

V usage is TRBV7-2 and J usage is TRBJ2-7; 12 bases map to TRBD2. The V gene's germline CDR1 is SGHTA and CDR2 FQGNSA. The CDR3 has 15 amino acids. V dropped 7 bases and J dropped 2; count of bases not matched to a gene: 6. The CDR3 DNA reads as TGTGCCAGCACTACTAGCGGGAGGAAGACCTACGAGCAGTACTTC. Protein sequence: CASTTSGRKTYEQYF.

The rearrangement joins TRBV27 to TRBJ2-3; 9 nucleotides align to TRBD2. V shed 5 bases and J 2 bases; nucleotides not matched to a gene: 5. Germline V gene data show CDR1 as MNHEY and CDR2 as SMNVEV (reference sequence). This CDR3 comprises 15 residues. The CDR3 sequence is CASSVRGGTTDTQYF. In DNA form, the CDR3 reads TGTGCCAGCAGTGTGCGGGGGGGGACCACAGATACGCAGTATTTT.

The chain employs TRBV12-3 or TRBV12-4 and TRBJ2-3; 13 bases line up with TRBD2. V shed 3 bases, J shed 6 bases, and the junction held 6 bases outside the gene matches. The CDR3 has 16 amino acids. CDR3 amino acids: CASSFRTSGGADTQYF. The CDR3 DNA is TGTGCCAGCAGTTTCCGCACTAGCGGGGGGGCGGATACGCAGTATTTT.

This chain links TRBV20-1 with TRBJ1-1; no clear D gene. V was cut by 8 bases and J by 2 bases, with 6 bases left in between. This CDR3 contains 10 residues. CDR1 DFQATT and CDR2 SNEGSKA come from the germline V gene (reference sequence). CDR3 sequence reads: CSLSNTEAFF. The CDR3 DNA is TGCAGTCTAAGTAACACTGAAGCTTTCTTT.

CDR3 protein: CASSTRHGLAGVGEQYF. In DNA form, the CDR3 reads TGTGCCAGTAGCACCCGACATGGGCTAGCGGGAGTGGGGGAGCAGTACTTC. The chain employs TRBV19 and TRBJ2-7; 10 nucleotides line up with TRBD2. The germline V gene encodes CDR1 LNHDA and CDR2 SQIVND (reference sequence). V lost 6 bases and J lost 7; bases outside the gene matches: 18. CDR3 length: 17 amino acids. Complete variable domain (other parts from reference TRBV19 and TRBJ2-7): DGGITQSPKYLFRKEGQNVTLSCEQNLNHDAMYWYRQDPGQGLRLIYYSQIVNDFQKGDIAEGYSVSREKKESFPLTVTSAQKNPTAFYLCASSTRHGLAGVGEQYFGPGTRLTVT.

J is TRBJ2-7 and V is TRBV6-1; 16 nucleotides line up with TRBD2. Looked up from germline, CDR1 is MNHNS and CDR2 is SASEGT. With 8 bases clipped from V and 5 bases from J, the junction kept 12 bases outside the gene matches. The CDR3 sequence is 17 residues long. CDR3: CASGRGTSGRARHEQYF. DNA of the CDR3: TGTGCCAGCGGGCGTGGGACTAGCGGGAGGGCCAGGCACGAGCAGTACTTC.

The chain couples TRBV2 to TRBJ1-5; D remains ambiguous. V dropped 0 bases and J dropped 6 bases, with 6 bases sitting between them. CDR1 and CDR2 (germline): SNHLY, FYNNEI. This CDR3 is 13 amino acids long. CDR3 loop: CASSEALLQPQHF. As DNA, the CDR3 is TGTGCCAGCAGTGAAGCGCTTCTTCAGCCCCAGCATTTT.

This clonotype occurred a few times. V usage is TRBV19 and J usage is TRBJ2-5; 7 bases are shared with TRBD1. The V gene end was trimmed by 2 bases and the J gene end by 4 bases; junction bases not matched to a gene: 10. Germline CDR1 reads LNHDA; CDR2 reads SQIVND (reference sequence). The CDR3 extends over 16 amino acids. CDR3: CASSITGVLALETQYF. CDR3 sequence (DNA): TGTGCCAGTAGTATAACAGGGGTTTTGGCGTTAGAGACCCAGTACTTC.

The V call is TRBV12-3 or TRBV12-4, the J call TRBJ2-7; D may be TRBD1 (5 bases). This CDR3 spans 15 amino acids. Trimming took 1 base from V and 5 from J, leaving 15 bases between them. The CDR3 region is CASSLVTWGLNEQYF. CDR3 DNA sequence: TGTGCCAGCAGTTTAGTTACGTGGGGCCTCAACGAGCAGTACTTC.

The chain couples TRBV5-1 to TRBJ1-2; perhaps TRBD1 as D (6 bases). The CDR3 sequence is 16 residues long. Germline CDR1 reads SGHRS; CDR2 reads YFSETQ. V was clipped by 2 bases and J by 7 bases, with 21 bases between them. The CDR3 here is CASSFGGRSLSGGYTF. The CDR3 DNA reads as TGCGCCAGCAGCTTCGGGGGGCGCAGCCTAAGTGGTGGCTACACCTTC.

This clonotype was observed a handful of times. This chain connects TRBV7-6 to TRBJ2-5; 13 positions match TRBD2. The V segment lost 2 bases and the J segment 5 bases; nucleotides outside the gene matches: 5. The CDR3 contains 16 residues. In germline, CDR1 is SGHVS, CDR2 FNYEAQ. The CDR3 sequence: CASSLTLAGGPETQYF. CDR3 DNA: TGTGCCAGCAGCTTAACACTAGCGGGGGGGCCGGAGACCCAGTACTTC. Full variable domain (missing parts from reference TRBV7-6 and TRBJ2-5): GAGVSQSPRYKVTKRGQDVALRCDPISGHVSLYWYRQALGQGPEFLTYFNYEAQQDKSGLPNDRFSAERPEGSISTLTIQRTEQRDSAMYRCASSLTLAGGPETQYFGPGTRLLVL.

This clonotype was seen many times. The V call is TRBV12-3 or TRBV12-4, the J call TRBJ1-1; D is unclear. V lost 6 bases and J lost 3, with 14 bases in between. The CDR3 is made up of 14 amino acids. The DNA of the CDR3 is TGTGCCAGCAGCCGCGCGGGGTTGCACACTGAAGCTTTCTTT. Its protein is CASSRAGLHTEAFF.

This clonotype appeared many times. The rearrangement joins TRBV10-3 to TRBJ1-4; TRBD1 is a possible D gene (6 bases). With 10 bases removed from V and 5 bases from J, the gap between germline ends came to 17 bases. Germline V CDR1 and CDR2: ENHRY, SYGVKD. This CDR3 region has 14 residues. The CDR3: CATQKDRGNEKLFF. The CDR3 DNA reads TGTGCCACCCAAAAGGACAGAGGGAATGAAAAACTGTTTTTT.

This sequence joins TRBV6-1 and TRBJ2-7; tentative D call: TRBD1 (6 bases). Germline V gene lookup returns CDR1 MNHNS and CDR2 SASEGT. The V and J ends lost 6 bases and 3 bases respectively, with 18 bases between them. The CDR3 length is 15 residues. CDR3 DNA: TGTGCCAGCAGCCCCACCCAGGGGTTTAGCTACGAGCAGTACTTC. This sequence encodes CASSPTQGFSYEQYF.

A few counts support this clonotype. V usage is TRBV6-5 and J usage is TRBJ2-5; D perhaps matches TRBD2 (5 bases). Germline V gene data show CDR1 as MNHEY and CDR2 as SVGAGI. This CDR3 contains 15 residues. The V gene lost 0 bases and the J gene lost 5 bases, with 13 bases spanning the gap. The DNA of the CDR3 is TGTGCCAGCAGTTACTCGGCGGGCCCCCAGGAGACCCAGTACTTC. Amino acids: CASSYSAGPQETQYF.

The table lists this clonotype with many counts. The CDR3 is CASSPSISGTGHYEQYF. The CDR3 nucleotides are TGTGCCAGCAGTCCCTCCATCTCAGGGACAGGCCACTACGAGCAGTACTTC. The V and J genes are TRBV12-3 or TRBV12-4 and TRBJ2-7; TRBD1 aligns across 8 bases. The CDR3 is made up of 17 amino acids. V dropped 5 bases and J dropped 3; count of bases not matched to a gene: 15.

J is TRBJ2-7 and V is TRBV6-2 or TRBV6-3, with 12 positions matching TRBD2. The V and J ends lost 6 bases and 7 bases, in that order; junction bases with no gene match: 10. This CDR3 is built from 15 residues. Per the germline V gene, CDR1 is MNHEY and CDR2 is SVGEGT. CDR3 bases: TGTGCCAGCAGCTCTAGCGGGAGGGCCCTCGGGGAGCAGTACTTC. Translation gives CASSSSGRALGEQYF.

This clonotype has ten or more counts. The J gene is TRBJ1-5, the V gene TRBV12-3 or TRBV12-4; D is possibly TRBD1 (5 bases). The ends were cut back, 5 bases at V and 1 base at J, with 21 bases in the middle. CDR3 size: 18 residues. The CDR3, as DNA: TGTGCCAGCAGTCACTCAGGGTACGGGGCTAGGAGCAATCAGCCCCAGCATTTT. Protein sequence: CASSHSGYGARSNQPQHF.

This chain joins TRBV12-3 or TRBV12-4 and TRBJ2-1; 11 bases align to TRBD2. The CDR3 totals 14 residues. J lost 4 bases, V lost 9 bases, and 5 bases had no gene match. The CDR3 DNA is TGTGCCAGTACGGGACTAGCGGATTACAATGAGCAGTTCTTC. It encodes CASTGLADYNEQFF.

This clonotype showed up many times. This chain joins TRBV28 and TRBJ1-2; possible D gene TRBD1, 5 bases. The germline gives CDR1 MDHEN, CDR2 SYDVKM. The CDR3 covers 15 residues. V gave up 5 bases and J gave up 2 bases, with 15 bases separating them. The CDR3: CASSPRGTPNYGYTF. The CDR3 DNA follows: TGTGCCAGCAGTCCTCGCGGGACCCCGAACTATGGCTACACCTTC.

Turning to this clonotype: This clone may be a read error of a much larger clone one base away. The CDR3: CAGSSREAATPSYEQYF. The DNA of the CDR3 is TGTGCCGGCAGTAGCAGGGAGGCAGCAACTCCCTCCTACGAGCAGTACTTC. This chain links TRBV28 with TRBJ2-7; perhaps TRBD2 as D (6 bases). Germline values: CDR1 MDHEN, CDR2 SYDVKM. This CDR3 has 17 amino acids.

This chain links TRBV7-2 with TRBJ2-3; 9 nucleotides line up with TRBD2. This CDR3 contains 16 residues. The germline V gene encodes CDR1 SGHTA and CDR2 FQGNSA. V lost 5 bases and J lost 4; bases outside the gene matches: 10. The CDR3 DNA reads TGTGCCAGCAGCAAACATTTAGCGGGAGAATCAGATACGCAGTATTTT. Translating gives CASSKHLAGESDTQYF.

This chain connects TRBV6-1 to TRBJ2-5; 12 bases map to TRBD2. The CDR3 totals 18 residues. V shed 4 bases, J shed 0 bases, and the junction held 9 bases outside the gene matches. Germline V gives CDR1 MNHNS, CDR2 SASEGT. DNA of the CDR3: TGTGCCAGCAGTGCCAGACTAGCGGGGGCGACAAACCAAGAGACCCAGTACTTC. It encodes CASSARLAGATNQETQYF.

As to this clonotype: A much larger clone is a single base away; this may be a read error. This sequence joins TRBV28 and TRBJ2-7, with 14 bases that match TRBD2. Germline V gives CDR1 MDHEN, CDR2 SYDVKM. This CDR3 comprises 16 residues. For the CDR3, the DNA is TGTGCCAGCAGTCCCGGGACTAGCGGGAGCTCCAACGAGCAGTACTTC. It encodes CASSPGTSGSSNEQYF.

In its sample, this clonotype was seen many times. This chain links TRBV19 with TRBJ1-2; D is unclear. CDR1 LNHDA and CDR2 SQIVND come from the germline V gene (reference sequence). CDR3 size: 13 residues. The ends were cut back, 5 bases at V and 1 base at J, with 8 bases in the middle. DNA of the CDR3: TGTGCCAGTAGTGTCCGGGATAACTATGGCTACACCTTC. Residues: CASSVRDNYGYTF.

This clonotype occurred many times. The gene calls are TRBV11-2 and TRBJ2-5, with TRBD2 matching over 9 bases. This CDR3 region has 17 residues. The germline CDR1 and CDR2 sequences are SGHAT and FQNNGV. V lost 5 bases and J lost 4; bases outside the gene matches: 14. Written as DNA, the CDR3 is TGTGCCAGCAGCCCAATTTTGAATAGCGGGGGAGGAGAGACCCAGTACTTC. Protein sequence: CASSPILNSGGGETQYF.

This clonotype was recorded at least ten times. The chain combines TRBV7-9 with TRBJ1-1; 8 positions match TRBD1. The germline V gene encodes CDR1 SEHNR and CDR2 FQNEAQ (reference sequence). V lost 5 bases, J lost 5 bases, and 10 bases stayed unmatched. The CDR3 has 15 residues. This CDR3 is CASSPYQGAYTEAFF. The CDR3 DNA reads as TGTGCCAGCAGCCCTTATCAGGGGGCCTATACTGAAGCTTTCTTT.

Here the CDR3 DNA reads TGTGCCAGCAGCCAAGCCACTAGCGGGGCTAGCACAGATACGCAGTATTTT. Amino acid sequence: CASSQATSGASTDTQYF. The chain employs TRBV7-2 and TRBJ2-3; 10 nucleotides match TRBD2. The J segment lost 0 bases and the V segment lost 5 bases, leaving 8 bases of the junction unmatched. The CDR3 length is 17 residues. Looked up from germline, CDR1 is SGHTA and CDR2 is FQGNSA.